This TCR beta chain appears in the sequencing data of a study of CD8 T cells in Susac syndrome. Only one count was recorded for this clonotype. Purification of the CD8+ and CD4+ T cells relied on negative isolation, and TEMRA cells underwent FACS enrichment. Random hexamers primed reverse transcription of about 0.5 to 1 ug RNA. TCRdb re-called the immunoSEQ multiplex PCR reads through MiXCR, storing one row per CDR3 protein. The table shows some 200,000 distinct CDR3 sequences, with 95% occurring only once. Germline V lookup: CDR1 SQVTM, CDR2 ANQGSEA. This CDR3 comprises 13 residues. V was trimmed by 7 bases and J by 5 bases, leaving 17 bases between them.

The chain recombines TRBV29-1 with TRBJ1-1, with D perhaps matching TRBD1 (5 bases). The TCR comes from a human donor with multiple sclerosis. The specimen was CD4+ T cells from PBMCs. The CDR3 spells CSAAGALGTEAFF. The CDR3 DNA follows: TGCAGCGCCGCCGGGGCCTTGGGAACTGAAGCTTTCTTT.